This TCR beta chain was captured in a study of molecular identifiers for immune sequencing clone quantification. One entry per CDR3 protein, called by TCRdb with MiXCR from the PCR reads. Here the sample spans some 89,000 distinct CDR3 sequences, around 24% being singletons. Libraries of naive CD8 T cells were made from 20,000 to 1,000,000 sorted cells. They used 10%, 30% or 50% RNA. There are many counts of this clonotype. The antigen remains unidentified. Study-wide points: The study found clones above 20 RNA copies held over 99% of effector molecules and under 1% in naive cells. Among 950,000 to 1,000,000 naive cells, as was reported, spiked Jurkat TCR RNA from one cell was detectable.

Input material: naive CD8+ T cells from blood, with Jurkat cell RNA spiked in. The subset was: FACS-sorted CD8+CD4-CCR7+CD45RA+ naive T cells. The receptor was derived from a human donor in good health. Some libraries in this study had Jurkat cell RNA spiked in.

DNA for the CDR3: TGTGCCAGCAGCTTAAAAAACACCCTGAGTACTGAAGCTTTCTTT. Encoded protein: CASSLKNTLSTEAFF. The rearrangement links TRBV7-9 to TRBJ1-1, with D hard to call. The V end was cut by 2 bases, the J end by 5 bases, with 15 bases between. Germline CDR1 reads SEHNR; CDR2 reads FQNEAQ (reference sequence). The CDR3 sequence is 15 residues long.